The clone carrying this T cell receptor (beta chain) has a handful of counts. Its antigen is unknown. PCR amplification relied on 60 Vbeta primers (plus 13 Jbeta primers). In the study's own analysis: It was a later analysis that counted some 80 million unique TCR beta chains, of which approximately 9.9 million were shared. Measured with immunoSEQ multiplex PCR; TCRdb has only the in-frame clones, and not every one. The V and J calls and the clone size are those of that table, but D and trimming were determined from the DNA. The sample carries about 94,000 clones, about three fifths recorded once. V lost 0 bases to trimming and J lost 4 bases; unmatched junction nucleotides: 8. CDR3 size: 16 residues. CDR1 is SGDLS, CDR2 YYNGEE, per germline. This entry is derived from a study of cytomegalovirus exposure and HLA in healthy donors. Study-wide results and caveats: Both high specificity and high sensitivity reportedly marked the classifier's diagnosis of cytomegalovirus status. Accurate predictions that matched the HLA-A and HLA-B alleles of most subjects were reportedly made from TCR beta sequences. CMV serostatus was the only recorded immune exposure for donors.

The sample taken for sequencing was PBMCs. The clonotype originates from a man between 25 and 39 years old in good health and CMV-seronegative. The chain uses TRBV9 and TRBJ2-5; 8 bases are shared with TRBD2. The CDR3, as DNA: TGTGCCAGCAGCGTAGGTCCAGCGGGAGTCGGAGAGACCCAGTACTTC. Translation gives CASSVGPAGVGETQYF.